This TCR beta chain is from a study of blood T cell repertoires in COVID-19 (TCRdb year 2020). Study-wide context: Samples covering the acute and convalescent phases of COVID-19 were provided by collaborators in the United States, Italy and Spain. The material from the prospective study consisted of cDNA or gDNA derived from T cells, B-cell-depleted T cells, or PBMCs. The dataset comprised deeply sampled blood TCRbeta repertoires from subjects exposed to, actively infected with, or recovered from COVID-19. The repertoires were released in a freely available public database meant as a resource for research on the immune response to SARS-CoV-2. The samples were drawn from two sources: the first 160 participants of the ongoing ImmuneRACE study, and over 950 subjects contributed by 6 global collaborators. Nearly every sample came with metadata listing a de-identified subject ID, COVID-19 status, age in years and sex. Where available, HLA class I and class II types were obtained from metadata supplied by the sample provider rather than from assay-based typing.

This clone has a single count. This receptor's antigen is unknown. Base quality data are lacking; no much larger clone is found one base away. General study outcomes and caveats: Clinical and demographic metadata were provided uncurated, with the amount varying by source and participant.

Enrolling through a virtual design, the prospective study's participants ranged in age from roughly 18 to 100 years and lived across more than 20 United States geographic areas. Cohort assignment in the prospective study relied on participant-reported clinical history from a screening survey and a study questionnaire. ImmuneRACE Cohort 3 recovered participants were defined by two consecutive negative NP/OP PCR tests, healthcare professional clearance, or symptom resolution. Each participant in the prospective study had whole blood, serum and a nasopharyngeal or oropharyngeal swab collected by mobile phlebotomists. Over a roughly 2-month period, participants in the prospective study had the option of providing additional blood draws and questionnaires. Before DNA extraction, blood samples from the prospective study were shipped at room temperature or frozen. The immunoSEQ Assay, a bias-controlled multiplex PCR, was used to amplify TCRbeta CDR3 regions from genomic DNA. From the authors' description of their analysis: Within the assay, amplification of reference gene primers was used to estimate how many nucleated cells each sample contained. To quantify the absolute abundance of each unique TCRbeta CDR3 rearrangement, sequence reads were collapsed and filtered. For each sample, productive Simpson clonality was calculated by taking the square root of Simpson's diversity index across productive rearrangements. The clones in this table, taken by TCRdb from immuneACCESS, are in-frame only. Not every clone is retained; where verified, under half of the shortfall comes from an unresolved V gene, and the cause of the rest is unknown. That table gives V, J and clone size, and the DNA gave D and trimming. The sample data list around 500,000 clones, and approximately 86% of these were observed just once. 8.3% of the sample lies in the top ten.

The CDR3 goes from the cysteine to the valine over 15 residues. Of the read, only the CDR3 DNA is kept; its 45 bases are in frame from base 1. CDR1 and CDR2 are drawn from the germline V gene: KGHSH, LQKENI. V is clipped by 6 bases and J by 0 bases, and the sequence between their germline boundaries is 15 bases long. Sequencing was done on a sample of PBMCs or T cells enriched from blood (not recorded which). The chain joins TRBV18 to TRBJ2-7; a tentative D match to TRBD2 spans 5 bases. The source of this sequence is a woman aged 60-75 years who had recovered from COVID-19. The CDR3 protein is CASSFGRGDSYEQYV. The DNA sequence is TGTGCCAGCTCTTTCGGACGGGGAGACTCCTACGAGCAGTACGTC.